The 27 T cell receptor beta chains below come from one sample, sequenced in a study of identical twins. From the 5' RACE reads, TCRdb called clonotypes with MiXCR, one entry per CDR3 protein. The table has roughly 720,000 distinct CDR3 sequences, 18% seen once; the top ten hold over 10%. This same sample was also part of a study on T cells expressing NK-cell markers.

The specimen was PBMCs. All receptors come from a woman under 30 in good health.

In this sample, this clonotype turned up a few times. The V gene is TRBV7-9, the J gene TRBJ2-1; a weak D match, TRBD1 (6 bases). The V gene lost 5 bases and the J gene lost 9 bases, with 17 bases spanning the gap. Germline V gene lookup returns CDR1 SEHNR and CDR2 FQNEAQ (reference sequence). There are 14 residues in the CDR3. The CDR3 reads CASSHFSGESEQFF. CDR3 nucleotide sequence: TGTGCCAGCAGCCACTTTTCAGGGGAGAGTGAGCAGTTCTTC.

The V and J genes are TRBV7-6 and TRBJ2-7; either TRBD1 or TRBD2 may supply D (7 bases each). Trimming took off 5 bases at V and 6 bases at J, with 11 bases between the two ends. This CDR3 is built from 12 residues. Germline V gene data show CDR1 as SGHVS and CDR2 as FNYEAQ. The CDR3 DNA follows: TGTGCCAGCAGCGGGAGGGGGCTCGAGCAGTACTTC. Its translation is CASSGRGLEQYF.

The chain employs TRBV10-2 and TRBJ1-3; weak D call: TRBD1 (5 bases). The CDR3 has 13 amino acids. Per the germline V gene, CDR1 is WSHSY and CDR2 is SAAADI. V was pared by 7 bases and J by 2 bases, with 9 bases between. Here the CDR3 reads CASMRDPGNTIYF. CDR3 coding DNA: TGCGCCAGCATGAGGGACCCTGGAAACACCATATATTTT.

This clonotype was counted a few times. V usage is TRBV6-1 and J usage is TRBJ1-1, with D possibly TRBD1 on 6 matching bases. The germline V gene encodes CDR1 MNHNS and CDR2 SASEGT. Trimming cost V 8 bases and J 1 base, with 11 bases left between them. This CDR3 is 13 amino acids long. The DNA for the CDR3 is TGTGCCAGCCAGACAGGAAAGAACACTGAAGCTTTCTTT. It yields the protein CASQTGKNTEAFF.

This clonotype was counted many times. The J gene is TRBJ2-1, the V gene TRBV29-1; TRBD2 agrees at 14 bases. Trimming at V came to 7 bases and at J to 8 bases, leaving 7 bases not matched to a gene. CDR3 length equals 14 residues. Germline lookup yields CDR1 SQVTM and CDR2 ANQGSEA. The CDR3 is CSAAGTSGSDEQFF. CDR3 nucleotides: TGCAGCGCTGCCGGGACTAGCGGGAGTGATGAGCAGTTCTTC.

This clonotype was observed a few times. The chain is built from TRBV6-6 and TRBJ2-1, with D possibly being TRBD1 or TRBD2 (5 bases each). Trimming cost V 2 bases and J 5 bases, with 7 bases left between them. The germline V gene encodes CDR1 MNHNY and CDR2 SVGAGI (reference sequence). CDR3 length: 13 residues. CDR3 protein: CASSYEGNNEQFF. The CDR3 coding sequence is TGTGCCAGCAGTTACGAGGGGAACAATGAGCAGTTCTTC.

This clonotype was observed a handful of times. The rearrangement uses TRBV12-3 or TRBV12-4 and TRBJ2-5; D might be TRBD2 (5 bases). The CDR3 contains 13 residues. V lost 2 bases to trimming and J lost 4 bases, with 8 bases between them. In DNA, the CDR3 is TGTGCCAGCAGTTTATCTAGCATAGAGACCCAGTACTTC. Translated, it gives CASSLSSIETQYF.

This clonotype was seen a few times. This chain connects TRBV5-1 to TRBJ1-6; a possible D gene is TRBD1 (5 bases). CDR1 and CDR2 (germline): SGHRS, YFSETQ. V shed 4 bases and J shed 5 bases, with 13 bases lying between them. The CDR3 covers 15 residues. The CDR3 sequence: CASSPRDGNNSPLHF. The CDR3 DNA follows: TGCGCCAGCAGCCCCCGGGACGGTAATAATTCACCCCTCCACTTT.

The CDR3 sequence is CASRFNRDIGEAFF. The CDR3 bases are TGTGCCAGCAGGTTCAATAGGGATATCGGGGAAGCTTTCTTT. The chain joins TRBV6-1 to TRBJ1-1; unclear D gene. In germline, CDR1 is MNHNS, CDR2 SASEGT. V was clipped by 6 bases and J by 8 bases, with 19 bases between them. The CDR3 sequence is 14 residues long.

The chain recombines TRBV7-8 with TRBJ2-7; D ambiguous. Germline CDR1 and CDR2: SGHVS and FQNEAQ. The CDR3 is 14 residues long. V lost 7 bases to trimming and J lost 1 base, with 14 bases between them. The CDR3 DNA reads TGTGCCAGCATTCTGTCGGAGAAGTCCTACGAGCAGTACTTC. This gives the protein CASILSEKSYEQYF.

Only a few counts were recorded for this clonotype. The chain couples TRBV24-1 to TRBJ2-1; no reliable D call. The V end was cut by 12 bases, the J end by 7 bases, with 12 bases between. The CDR3 is 11 amino acids. CDR1 is KGHDR and CDR2 is SFDVKD in the germline V gene. The DNA for the CDR3 is TGTGCCGAGGCTGTCGGAAATGAGCAGTTCTTC. Protein: CAEAVGNEQFF.

This clonotype was seen only a few times. The chain links TRBV12-3 or TRBV12-4 to TRBJ1-1; 9 bases are shared with TRBD1. The CDR3 extends over 17 amino acids. V was clipped by 2 bases and J by 2 bases; unmatched bases: 9. The CDR3 coding sequence is TGTGCCAGCAGTTTATTTAGGCGGACAGGGGTCAACACTGAAGCTTTCTTT. Translated, it gives CASSLFRRTGVNTEAFF.

This clonotype came up a few times. The V call is TRBV7-2, the J call TRBJ2-1; unclear D gene. The CDR3 contains 17 residues. Germline CDR1 reads SGHTA; CDR2 reads FQGNSA. Between the trimmed V and J ends, which lost 1 base and 8 bases, there was a span of 21 bases. The CDR3 DNA is TGTGCCAGCAGCTTAGTGTTCTTACCCCTCCTGTCCGATGAGCAGTTCTTC. It translates to CASSLVFLPLLSDEQFF. The full variable domain, in which reference TRBV7-2 and TRBJ2-1 provide the parts outside the CDR3, is GAGVSQSPSNKVTEKGKDVELRCDPISGHTALYWYRQSLGQGLEFLIYFQGNSAPDKSGLPSDRFSAERTGGSVSTLTIQRTQQEDSAVYLCASSLVFLPLLSDEQFFGPGTRLTVL.

The V gene is TRBV6-6, the J gene TRBJ2-5; no reliable D call. The CDR3 is made up of 12 amino acids. Germline CDR1 reads MNHNY; CDR2 reads SVGAGI (reference sequence). V dropped 5 bases and J dropped 1 base, with 5 bases sitting between them. CDR3 nucleotide sequence: TGTGCCAGCAGTGGGATCCAAGAGACCCAGTACTTC. Amino acids: CASSGIQETQYF.

CDR3 sequence (DNA): TGTGCCAGCAGTTTAGCGACCACCCTAGCGGGAGTGTACGAGCAGTACTTC. This codes for CASSLATTLAGVYEQYF. This rearrangement joins TRBV12-3 or TRBV12-4 to TRBJ2-7; TRBD2 matches at 10 bases. V lost 0 bases to trimming and J lost 4 bases; unmatched junction nucleotides: 9. The CDR3 runs 17 residues.

The chain uses TRBV12-3 or TRBV12-4 and TRBJ2-7, with D perhaps assigned TRBD1 or TRBD2 (5 bases each). V was shortened by 3 bases and J by 4 bases, with 13 bases between the two germline ends. CDR3 length: 14 amino acids. The CDR3 DNA reads as TGTGCCAGCAGTTTCCCGGGACCCATGTACGAGCAGTACTTC. Translating it yields CASSFPGPMYEQYF.

This clonotype appeared a few times. The chain links TRBV11-1 to TRBJ1-1, with D possibly matching TRBD1 (6 bases). The CDR3 has 19 amino acids. Trimming took 5 bases from V and 1 from J, leaving 26 bases between them. Germline V gives CDR1 SGHAT, CDR2 FQDESV (reference sequence). The CDR3 loop is CASSPTVGGPTVSNTEAFF. The CDR3 DNA is TGTGCCAGCAGCCCCACCGTTGGGGGGCCCACCGTGTCGAACACTGAAGCTTTCTTT.

The V gene is TRBV4-1, the J gene TRBJ2-1; 11 bases map to TRBD2. CDR3 length: 16 amino acids. V was pared by 3 bases and J by 5 bases, with 6 bases of the junction left unmatched. Per the germline V gene, CDR1 is MGHRA and CDR2 is YSYEKL. The CDR3: CASSQTGLAGNNEQFF. CDR3 sequence (DNA): TGCGCCAGCAGCCAGACCGGACTAGCGGGCAACAATGAGCAGTTCTTC.

The rearrangement joins TRBV6-2 or TRBV6-3 to TRBJ2-5; 13 positions agree with TRBD2. Germline CDR1 and CDR2: MNHEY and SVGEGT. The V segment lost 4 bases and the J segment 4 bases; nucleotides outside the gene matches: 9. This CDR3 comprises 17 residues. Here the CDR3 reads CASSSPLAGGAGETQYF. The CDR3 nucleotides read TGTGCCAGCAGTTCCCCACTAGCGGGAGGGGCAGGAGAGACCCAGTACTTC.

The chain links TRBV5-5 to TRBJ2-7; 7 bases are a match to TRBD2. The trim removed 1 base at V and 4 bases at J, leaving 8 bases unmatched. Germline CDR1 and CDR2: SGHKS and YYEKEE (reference sequence). The CDR3 loop spans 15 amino acids. This chain's CDR3 is CASSLIFRGSYEQYF. DNA of the CDR3: TGTGCCAGCAGCTTGATTTTTCGCGGGAGTTACGAGCAGTACTTC.

This clonotype showed up just a few times. The chain couples TRBV20-1 to TRBJ2-5; TRBD2 aligns across 9 bases. Germline V lookup: CDR1 DFQATT, CDR2 SNEGSKA (reference sequence). J lost 1 base, V lost 2 bases, and 5 bases had no gene match. The length of the CDR3 is 15 residues. The CDR3 nucleotides read TGCAGTGCTAGACGTTGGACTAGCGCCCAAGAGACCCAGTACTTC. Protein product: CSARRWTSAQETQYF.

In its sample, this clonotype was seen many times. The rearrangement uses TRBV5-1 and TRBJ1-1, with 7 bases matching TRBD1. The CDR3 is made up of 14 amino acids. Trimming cost V 1 base and J 0 bases; bases outside gene matches: 0. The germline V gene has CDR1 SGHRS and CDR2 YFSETQ. The CDR3 nucleotides are TGCGCCAGCAGCTTGACAGGGGTGAACACTGAAGCTTTCTTT. Amino acid sequence: CASSLTGVNTEAFF. The variable domain in full, completed from reference TRBV5-1 and TRBJ1-1, reads KAGVTQTPRYLIKTRGQQVTLSCSPISGHRSVSWYQQTPGQGLQFLFEYFSETQRNKGNFPGRFSGRQFSNSRSEMNVSTLELGDSALYLCASSLTGVNTEAFFGQGTRLTVV.

This clonotype showed up just a few times. This chain connects TRBV7-2 to TRBJ1-1, with unresolved D. The CDR3 consists of 14 residues. CDR1 and CDR2 from the germline V gene are SGHTA and FQGNSA. V was shortened by 7 bases and J by 1 base, with 13 bases between the two germline ends. CDR3 nucleotides: TGTGCCAGCACCCAAACTCGGGGGAACACTGAAGCTTTCTTT. As protein: CASTQTRGNTEAFF.

This clonotype was counted between two and nine times. The rearrangement joins TRBV6-5 to TRBJ2-3; D is tentatively TRBD1 or TRBD2 (5 bases each). CDR3 length equals 12 residues. Trimming stripped 5 bases from V and 4 bases from J, with 7 bases between. Per the germline V gene, CDR1 is MNHEY and CDR2 is SVGAGI. CDR3 coding DNA: TGTGCCAGCAGTCGGGACGCAGATACGCAGTATTTT. It codes for CASSRDADTQYF.

The chain carries TRBV11-3 and TRBJ2-5, with TRBD1 identical over 10 bases. The CDR3 consists of 16 residues. The trim removed 5 bases at V and 1 base at J, leaving 7 bases unmatched. Germline V gives CDR1 SGHNT, CDR2 YENEEA. The CDR3 region has the DNA TGTGCCAGCAGCCCTAGACAGGGGGCCCTCCAAGAGACCCAGTACTTC. Translated, it gives CASSPRQGALQETQYF.

This clonotype is a singleton in its sample. The chain joins TRBV7-2 to TRBJ2-7, with a tentative D call TRBD2 (6 bases). This CDR3 is 15 amino acids long. Germline values: CDR1 SGHTA, CDR2 FQGNSA. Trimming pared 2 bases from V and 3 bases from J, leaving 14 bases between. The CDR3 protein is CASSLKPGLYYEQYF. Written as DNA, the CDR3 is TGTGCCAGCAGCTTAAAGCCGGGACTTTACTACGAGCAGTACTTC.

The chain combines TRBV5-1 with TRBJ1-1; D gene unclear. Germline loops: CDR1 SGHRS, CDR2 YFSETQ. This CDR3 has 16 residues. V shed 0 bases and J shed 11 bases, with 23 bases lying between them. DNA for the CDR3: TGCGCCAGCAGCTTGGGGACCCGCGGGGTCGGCGAAACGGCTTTCTTT. Its translation is CASSLGTRGVGETAFF.